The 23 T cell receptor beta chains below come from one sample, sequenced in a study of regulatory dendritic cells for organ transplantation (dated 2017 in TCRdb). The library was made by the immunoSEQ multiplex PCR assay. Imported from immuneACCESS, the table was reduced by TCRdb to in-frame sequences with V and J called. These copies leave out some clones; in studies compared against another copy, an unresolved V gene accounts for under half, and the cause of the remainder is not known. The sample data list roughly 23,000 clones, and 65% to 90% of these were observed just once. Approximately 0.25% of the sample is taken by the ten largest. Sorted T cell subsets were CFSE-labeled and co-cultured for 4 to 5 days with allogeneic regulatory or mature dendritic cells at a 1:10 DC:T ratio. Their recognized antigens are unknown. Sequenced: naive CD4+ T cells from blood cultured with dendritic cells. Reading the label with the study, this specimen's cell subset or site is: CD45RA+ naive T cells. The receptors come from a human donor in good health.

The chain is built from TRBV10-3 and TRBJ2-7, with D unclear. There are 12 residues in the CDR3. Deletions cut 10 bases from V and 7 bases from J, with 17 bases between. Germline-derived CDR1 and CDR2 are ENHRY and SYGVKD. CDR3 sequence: CATNPRDGEQYF. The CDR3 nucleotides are TGTGCCACCAACCCCAGAGACGGGGAGCAGTACTTC.

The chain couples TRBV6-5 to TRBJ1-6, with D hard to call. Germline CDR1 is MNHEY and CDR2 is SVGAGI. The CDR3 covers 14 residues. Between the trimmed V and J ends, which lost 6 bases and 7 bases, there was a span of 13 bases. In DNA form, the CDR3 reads TGTGCCAGCAGCCGAGGTAACGGCAATTCACCCCTCCACTTT. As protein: CASSRGNGNSPLHF.

DNA of the CDR3: TGTGCCAGTATCCAAGCGGGGGAACTTTATGGCTACACCTTC. It codes for CASIQAGELYGYTF. The chain combines TRBV19 with TRBJ1-2; possible D gene TRBD1, 5 bases. The V and J ends lost 7 bases and 5 bases respectively, with 17 bases between them. The CDR3 loop spans 14 amino acids. CDR1 is LNHDA and CDR2 is SQIVND in the germline V gene (reference sequence).

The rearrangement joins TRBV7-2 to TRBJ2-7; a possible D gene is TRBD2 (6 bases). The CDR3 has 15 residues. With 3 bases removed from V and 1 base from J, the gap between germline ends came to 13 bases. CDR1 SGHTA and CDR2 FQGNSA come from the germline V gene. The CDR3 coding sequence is TGTGCCAGCAGCTTCTGGCGGGGAAGATCCTACGAGCAGTACTTC. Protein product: CASSFWRGRSYEQYF.

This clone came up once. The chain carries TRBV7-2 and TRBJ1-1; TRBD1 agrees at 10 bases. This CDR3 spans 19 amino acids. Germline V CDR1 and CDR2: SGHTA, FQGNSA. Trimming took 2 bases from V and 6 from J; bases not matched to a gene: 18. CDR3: CASSLNLGIRGQGYSEAFF. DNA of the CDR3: TGTGCCAGCAGCTTAAACCTTGGAATCCGGGGACAGGGGTACTCTGAAGCTTTCTTT.

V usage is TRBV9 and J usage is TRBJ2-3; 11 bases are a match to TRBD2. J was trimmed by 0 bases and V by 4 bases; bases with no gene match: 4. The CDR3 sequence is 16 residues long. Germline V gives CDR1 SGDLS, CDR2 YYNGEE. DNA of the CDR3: TGTGCCAGCAGCCCCCCTAGCGGGGGGAGCACAGATACGCAGTATTTT. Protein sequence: CASSPPSGGSTDTQYF.

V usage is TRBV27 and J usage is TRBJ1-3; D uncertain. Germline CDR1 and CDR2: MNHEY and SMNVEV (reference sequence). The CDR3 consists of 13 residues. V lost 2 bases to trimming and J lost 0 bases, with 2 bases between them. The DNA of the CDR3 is TGTGCCAGCAGTTTAGGCTCTGGAAACACCATATATTTT. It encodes CASSLGSGNTIYF.

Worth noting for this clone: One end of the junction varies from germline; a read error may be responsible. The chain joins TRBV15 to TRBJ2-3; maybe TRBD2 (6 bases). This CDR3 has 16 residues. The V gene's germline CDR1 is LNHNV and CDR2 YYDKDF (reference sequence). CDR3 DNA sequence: TGTGTCACCAGTCGGTATCGACGGGGGAGCACAGATACGCAGTATTTT. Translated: CVTSRYRRGSTDTQYF.

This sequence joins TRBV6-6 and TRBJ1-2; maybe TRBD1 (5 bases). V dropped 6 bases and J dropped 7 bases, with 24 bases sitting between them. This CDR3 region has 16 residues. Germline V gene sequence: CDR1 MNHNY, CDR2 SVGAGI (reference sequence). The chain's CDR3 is CASSPGYQRTLVGYTF. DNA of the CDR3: TGTGCCAGCAGCCCAGGGTACCAACGGACCCTGGTTGGCTACACCTTC.

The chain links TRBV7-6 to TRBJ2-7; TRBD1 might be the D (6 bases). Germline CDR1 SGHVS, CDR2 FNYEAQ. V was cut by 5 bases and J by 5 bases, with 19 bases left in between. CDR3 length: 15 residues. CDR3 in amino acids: CASSDRGSGLNEQYF. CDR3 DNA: TGTGCCAGCAGCGATAGGGGGTCTGGTCTGAACGAGCAGTACTTC.

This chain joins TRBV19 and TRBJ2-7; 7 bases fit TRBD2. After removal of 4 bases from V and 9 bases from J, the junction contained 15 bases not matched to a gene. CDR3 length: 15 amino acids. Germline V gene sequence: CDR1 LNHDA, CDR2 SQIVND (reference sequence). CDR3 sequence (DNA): TGTGCCAGTAGTAAGGACGGCGGGACTATACGAGGGCAGTACTTC. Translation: CASSKDGGTIRGQYF.

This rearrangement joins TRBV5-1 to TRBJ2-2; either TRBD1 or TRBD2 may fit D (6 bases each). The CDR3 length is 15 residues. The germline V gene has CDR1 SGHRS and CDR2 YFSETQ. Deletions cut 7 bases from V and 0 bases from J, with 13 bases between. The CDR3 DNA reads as TGCGCCAGCCACACCGGGGGCCCGAACACCGGGGAGCTGTTTTTT. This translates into CASHTGGPNTGELFF.

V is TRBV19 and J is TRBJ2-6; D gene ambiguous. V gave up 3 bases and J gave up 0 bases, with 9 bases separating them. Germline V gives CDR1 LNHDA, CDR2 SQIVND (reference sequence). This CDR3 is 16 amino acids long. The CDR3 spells CASSMGWLSGANVLTF. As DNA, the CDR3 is TGTGCCAGTAGTATGGGGTGGCTCTCTGGGGCCAACGTCCTGACTTTC.

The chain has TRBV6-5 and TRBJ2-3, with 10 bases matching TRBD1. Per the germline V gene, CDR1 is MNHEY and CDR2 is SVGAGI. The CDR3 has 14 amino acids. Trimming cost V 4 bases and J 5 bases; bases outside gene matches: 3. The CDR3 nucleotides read TGTGCCAGCAGTTTCAGGACAGGGGGAGATACGCAGTATTTT. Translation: CASSFRTGGDTQYF.

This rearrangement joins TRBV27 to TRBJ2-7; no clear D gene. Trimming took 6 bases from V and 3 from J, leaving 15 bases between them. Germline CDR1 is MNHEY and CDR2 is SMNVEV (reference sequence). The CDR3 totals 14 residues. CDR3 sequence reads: CASRGLRSFYEQYF. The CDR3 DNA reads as TGTGCCAGCAGGGGGTTACGGTCCTTCTACGAGCAGTACTTC.

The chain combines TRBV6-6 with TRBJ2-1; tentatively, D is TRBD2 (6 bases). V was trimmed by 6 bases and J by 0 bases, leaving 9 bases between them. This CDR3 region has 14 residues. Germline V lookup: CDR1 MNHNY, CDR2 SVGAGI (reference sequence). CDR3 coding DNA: TGTGCCAGCAGCCGACTAGACTCCTACAATGAGCAGTTCTTC. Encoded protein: CASSRLDSYNEQFF.

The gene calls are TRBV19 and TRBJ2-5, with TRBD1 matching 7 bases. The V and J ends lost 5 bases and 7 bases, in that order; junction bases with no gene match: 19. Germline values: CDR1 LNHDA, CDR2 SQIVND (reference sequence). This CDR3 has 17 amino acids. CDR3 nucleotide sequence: TGTGCCAGTAGTCAGCGGACAGGAGTAGGCGTAAGGGGGACCCAGTACTTC. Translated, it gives CASSQRTGVGVRGTQYF.

In DNA form, the CDR3 reads TGTGCCAGCAACCTCCCCGGGACTAGCGCGCGCACAGATACGCAGTATTTT. Translated: CASNLPGTSARTDTQYF. V is TRBV9 and J is TRBJ2-3; TRBD2 aligns across 10 bases. This CDR3 contains 17 residues. The V gene's germline CDR1 is SGDLS and CDR2 YYNGEE. The V and J ends lost 6 bases and 1 base, in that order; junction bases with no gene match: 11. Supplemented by reference TRBV9 and TRBJ2-3, the full variable domain reads DSGVTQTPKHLITATGQRVTLRCSPRSGDLSVYWYQQSLDQGLQFLIQYYNGEERAKGNILERFSAQQFPDLHSELNLSSLELGDSALYFCASNLPGTSARTDTQYFGPGTRLTVL.

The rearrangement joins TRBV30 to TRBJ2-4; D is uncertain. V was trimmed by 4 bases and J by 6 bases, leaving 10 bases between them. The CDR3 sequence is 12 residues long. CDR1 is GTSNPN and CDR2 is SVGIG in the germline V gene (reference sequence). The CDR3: CAWTPGPNIQYF. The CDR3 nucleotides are TGTGCCTGGACCCCCGGGCCAAACATTCAGTACTTC. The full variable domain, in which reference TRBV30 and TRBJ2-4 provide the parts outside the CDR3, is SQTIHQWPATLVQPVGSPLSLECTVEGTSNPNLYWYRQAAGRGLQLLFYSVGIGQISSEVPQNLSASRPQDRQFILSSKKLLLSDSGFYLCAWTPGPNIQYFGAGTRLSVL.

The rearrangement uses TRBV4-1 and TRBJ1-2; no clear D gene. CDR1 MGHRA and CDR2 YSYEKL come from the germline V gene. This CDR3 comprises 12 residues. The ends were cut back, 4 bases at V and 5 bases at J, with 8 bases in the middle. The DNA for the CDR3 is TGCGCCAGCAGCCCGATGGGTTATGGCTACACCTTC. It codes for CASSPMGYGYTF.

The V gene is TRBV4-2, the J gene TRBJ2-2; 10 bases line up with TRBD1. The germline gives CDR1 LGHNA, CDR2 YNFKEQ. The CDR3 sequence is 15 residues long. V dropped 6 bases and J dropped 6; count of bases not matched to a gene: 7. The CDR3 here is CASSRDRGGPGELFF. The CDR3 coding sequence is TGTGCCAGCAGTCGGGACAGGGGAGGGCCCGGGGAGCTGTTTTTT.

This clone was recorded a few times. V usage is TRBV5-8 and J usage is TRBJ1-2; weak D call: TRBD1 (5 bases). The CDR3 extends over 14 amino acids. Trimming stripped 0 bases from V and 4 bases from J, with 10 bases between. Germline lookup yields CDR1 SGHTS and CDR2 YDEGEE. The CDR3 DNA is TGTGCCAGCAGCTTGGTTGCAGGGAGCTATGGCTACACCTTC. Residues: CASSLVAGSYGYTF.

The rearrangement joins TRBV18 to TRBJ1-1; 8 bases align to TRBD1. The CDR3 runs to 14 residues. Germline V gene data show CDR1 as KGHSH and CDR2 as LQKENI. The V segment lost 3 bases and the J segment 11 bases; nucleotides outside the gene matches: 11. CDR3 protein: CASSPLDREEWAFF. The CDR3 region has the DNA TGTGCCAGCTCACCTTTGGACAGGGAGGAGTGGGCTTTCTTT.